This note documents a single TCR beta chain sequence. Its cognate antigen is unknown. This entry comes from a study of T cell responses to AZD1222 COVID-19 vaccine. The V gene's germline CDR1 is SNHLY and CDR2 FYNNEI. With 7 bases removed from V and 6 bases from J, the gap between germline ends came to 16 bases. The CDR3 has 14 residues. Overall study findings and caveats: Recipients of AZD1222 seropositive at baseline numbered only 6 or 7. Vaccine-related CD4 TCRs covered spike, predominating at 160-218 and 743-854. Repertoire sampling was restricted to post-peak T cell response timepoints.

It was second doses at about 4 or about 12 weeks that were pooled. Method: immunoSEQ multiplex PCR; TCRdb's copy keeps in-frame clones and lacks some. The repertoire holds under 200,000 clones, with about 91% as singletons. The sequence came from an adult who received the AZD1222 COVID-19 vaccine. The starting material was peripheral blood, obtained 28 days after the second AZD1222 dose. The chain is built from TRBV2 and TRBJ1-5; D gene unclear. The CDR3 sequence is CASTTLAGSQPQHF. CDR3 DNA sequence: TGTGCCAGCACCACCCTAGCAGGCAGTCAGCCCCAGCATTTT.